This T cell receptor beta chain was recovered during a study of blood T cell repertoires in COVID-19. The CDR3 consists of 15 residues. Germline trimming cut 4 bases from V and 0 bases from J; bases unmatched to any gene: 6. Germline V gene lookup returns CDR1 MGHRA and CDR2 YSYEKL. Sequencing was performed with immunoSEQ multiplex PCR; in TCRdb, only in-frame clones are kept and a portion is missing. There are about 270,000 clones in the sample; 65% to 90% occur only once, and about 8.2% lies in the top ten. The sequence was collected from a woman aged 50 to 60 with acute COVID-19. Sequenced sample: PBMCs or T cells enriched from blood (not recorded which). J is TRBJ2-7 and V is TRBV4-1; 7 bases align to TRBD2. This chain's CDR3 is CASSPREAGSYEQYF. CDR3 DNA: TGCGCCAGCAGCCCACGGGAGGCAGGCTCCTACGAGCAGTACTTC.